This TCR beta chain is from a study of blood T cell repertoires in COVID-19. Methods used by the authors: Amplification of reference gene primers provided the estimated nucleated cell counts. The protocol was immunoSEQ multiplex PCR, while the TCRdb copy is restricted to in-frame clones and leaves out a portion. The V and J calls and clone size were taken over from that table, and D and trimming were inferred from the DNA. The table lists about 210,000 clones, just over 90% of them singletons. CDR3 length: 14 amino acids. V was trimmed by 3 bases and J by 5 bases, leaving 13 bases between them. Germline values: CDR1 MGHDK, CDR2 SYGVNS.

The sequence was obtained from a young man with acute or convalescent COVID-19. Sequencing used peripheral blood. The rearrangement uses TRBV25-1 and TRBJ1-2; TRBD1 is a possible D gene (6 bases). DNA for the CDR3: TGTGCCAGCAGTGAGGCGTGGGGGACATATGGCTACACCTTC. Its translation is CASSEAWGTYGYTF.